Presented here are 16 T cell receptor beta chains from one specimen sequenced in a study of blood T cell repertoires in COVID-19 (dated by TCRdb to 2018 to 2020). Libraries were built with the immunoSEQ multiplex PCR assay. Here the immuneACCESS table is served through TCRdb, limited to in-frame sequences with V and J called. Missing clones are a known gap in these copies; in checked studies unresolved V genes cover under half, and the rest lacks a known reason. For this sample the table gives about 290,000 clones, of which 85% to 90% were detected only once. 11% of the sample belongs to the ten largest clones. The material sequenced was peripheral blood. These receptors came from a woman aged 25 to 39 with COVID-19, enrolled during active disease.

This clone was counted once. This rearrangement joins TRBV7-9 to TRBJ2-7, with D perhaps matching TRBD2 (6 bases). V was cut by 4 bases and J by 3 bases, with 25 bases left in between. The germline V gene has CDR1 SEHNR and CDR2 FQNEAQ (reference sequence). The CDR3 loop spans 18 amino acids. In DNA, the CDR3 is TGTGCCAGCAGCTCCCCGCCTCCGAGCGGGCCTGGATACTACGAGCAGTACTTC. Its translation is CASSSPPPSGPGYYEQYF.

The gene calls are TRBV2 and TRBJ1-5; 8 positions match TRBD1. Germline trimming cut 3 bases from V and 2 bases from J; bases unmatched to any gene: 3. The CDR3 runs to 15 residues. In germline, CDR1 is SNHLY, CDR2 FYNNEI. CDR3 protein: CASSDRGQGNQPQHF. The CDR3 DNA sequence: TGTGCCAGCAGTGACAGGGGGCAGGGCAATCAGCCCCAGCATTTT.

This chain links TRBV19 with TRBJ1-1; maybe TRBD1 (5 bases). This CDR3 contains 14 residues. V was shortened by 4 bases and J by 1 base, with 10 bases between the two germline ends. Germline CDR1 and CDR2: LNHDA and SQIVND (reference sequence). Here the CDR3 DNA reads TGTGCCAGTAGTACACGACAGTCGAACACTGAAGCTTTCTTT. Translated, it gives CASSTRQSNTEAFF.

The chain has TRBV3-1 (or the pseudogene TRBV3-2) and TRBJ2-7; D is unclear. Trimming took 1 base from V and 3 from J, leaving 7 bases between them. This CDR3 spans 13 amino acids. Germline V CDR1 and CDR2: LGHDT, YNNKEL (reference sequence). CDR3 DNA sequence: TGTGCCAGCAGCCAAGCCAGGCACTACGAGCAGTACTTC. Its translation is CASSQARHYEQYF.

The chain carries TRBV6-5 and TRBJ2-7, with 7 bases fitting TRBD2. V lost 2 bases to trimming and J lost 7 bases; unmatched junction nucleotides: 5. In germline, CDR1 is MNHEY, CDR2 SVGAGI. This CDR3 comprises 13 residues. In DNA, the CDR3 is TGTGCCAGCAGTTACGGCGGGGGTCAGGAGCAGTACTTC. It yields the protein CASSYGGGQEQYF.

The chain joins TRBV19 to TRBJ1-2; 7 nucleotides agree with TRBD1. Looked up from germline, CDR1 is LNHDA and CDR2 is SQIVND (reference sequence). The ends lost 5 bases at V and 7 bases at J; junction bases unmatched: 10. CDR3 length: 14 residues. Written as DNA, the CDR3 is TGTGCCAGTAGTTCACAGGGGTTGGTACGTGGCTACACCTTC. Translated, it gives CASSSQGLVRGYTF. The variable domain in full, with the rest retrieved from reference TRBV19 and TRBJ1-2, is DGGITQSPKYLFRKEGQNVTLSCEQNLNHDAMYWYRQDPGQGLRLIYYSQIVNDFQKGDIAEGYSVSREKKESFPLTVTSAQKNPTAFYLCASSSQGLVRGYTFGSGTRLTVV.

The chain employs TRBV24-1 and TRBJ2-5, with TRBD1 as a possible D gene (6 bases). Germline V lookup: CDR1 KGHDR, CDR2 SFDVKD. V was clipped by 3 bases and J by 5 bases, with 12 bases between them. The CDR3 is 14 residues long. The CDR3 spells CATSDPKGVETQYF. DNA of the CDR3: TGTGCCACCAGTGATCCCAAGGGGGTCGAGACCCAGTACTTC.

The gene calls are TRBV6-4 and TRBJ2-7, with a possible D match to TRBD2 (5 bases). The V end lost 2 bases, the J end lost 6 bases, and 17 bases lay between the germline ends. In germline, CDR1 is MRHNA, CDR2 SNTAGT. The CDR3 is made up of 15 amino acids. CDR3 in DNA: TGTGCCAGCAGTGACCCGAAGGCGGCAGGACTCGAGCAGTACTTC. This sequence encodes CASSDPKAAGLEQYF.

This rearrangement joins TRBV11-2 to TRBJ2-3; no firm D call. The length of the CDR3 is 12 residues. CDR1 is SGHAT, CDR2 FQNNGV, per germline. Trimming removed 6 bases from V and 0 bases from J, with 4 bases in between. The CDR3 DNA follows: TGTGCCAGCAGTCCAAGCACAGATACGCAGTATTTT. This codes for CASSPSTDTQYF.

The rearrangement joins TRBV27 to TRBJ1-1, with D possibly being TRBD1 (6 bases). The CDR3 extends over 13 amino acids. The germline gives CDR1 MNHEY, CDR2 SMNVEV (reference sequence). The V end was cut by 11 bases, the J end by 5 bases, with 18 bases between. This CDR3 is CASRFFQGTEAFF. The DNA for the CDR3 is TGTGCCTCACGGTTCTTCCAGGGGACTGAAGCTTTCTTT.

The chain links TRBV5-1 to TRBJ1-6; TRBD1 might be the D (5 bases). This CDR3 is built from 14 residues. V lost 0 bases, J lost 9 bases, and 10 bases lay in between. Germline-derived CDR1 and CDR2 are SGHRS and YFSETQ. CDR3 DNA sequence: TGCGCCAGCAGCTTGGCGCAGGGACTTTCACCCCTCCACTTT. It codes for CASSLAQGLSPLHF.

This chain uses TRBV19 with TRBJ1-5; the match to TRBD1 covers 7 bases. Germline-derived CDR1 and CDR2 are LNHDA and SQIVND (reference sequence). Trimming cost V 10 bases and J 0 bases; bases outside gene matches: 9. The CDR3 consists of 15 residues. The CDR3 sequence is CATRLGQYSNQPQHF. The CDR3 bases are TGTGCCACCCGCTTGGGACAGTATAGCAATCAGCCCCAGCATTTT.

The chain is built from TRBV6-5 and TRBJ2-2; 11 bases are a match to TRBD2. Germline CDR1 is MNHEY and CDR2 is SVGAGI. The V gene end was trimmed by 11 bases and the J gene end by 10 bases; junction bases not matched to a gene: 15. The CDR3 has 15 amino acids. CDR3 DNA: TGTGCCGCCCATCATGGGACTAGCGGCAAAAAGGAGCTGTTTTTT. As protein: CAAHHGTSGKKELFF.

The chain is built from TRBV5-1 and TRBJ2-3; perhaps TRBD2 as D (6 bases). CDR3 length: 15 amino acids. V shed 4 bases and J shed 2 bases, with 14 bases lying between them. Germline V gene lookup returns CDR1 SGHRS and CDR2 YFSETQ. The DNA of the CDR3 is TGCGCCAGCAGCGTCCCCAGCGGGTTCACAGATACGCAGTATTTT. Amino acid sequence: CASSVPSGFTDTQYF.

This clone was counted a single time. J is TRBJ2-1 and V is TRBV3-1 (or the pseudogene TRBV3-2); tentative D call: TRBD2 (6 bases). CDR3 length equals 13 residues. The germline V gene has CDR1 LGHDT and CDR2 YNNKEL (reference sequence). The V end was cut by 3 bases, the J end by 4 bases, with 7 bases between. The CDR3 DNA sequence: TGTGCCAGCAGCCAGGGACTTTACAATGAGCAGTTCTTC. It specifies CASSQGLYNEQFF.

V usage is TRBV27 and J usage is TRBJ1-5; D call uncertain. The V gene's germline CDR1 is MNHEY and CDR2 SMNVEV (reference sequence). V shed 5 bases and J shed 0 bases, with 8 bases lying between them. CDR3 length: 14 residues. The CDR3: CASSERYSNQPQHF. In DNA form, the CDR3 reads TGTGCCAGCAGTGAGAGATATAGCAATCAGCCCCAGCATTTT.